A selection of T cell receptor beta chains follows, all from one sample in a study of blood T cell repertoires in COVID-19. The repertoire was sequenced with immunoSEQ multiplex PCR; TCRdb's copy has only in-frame clones and lacks some. This repertoire shows about 150,000 clones, approximately 80% found once; its top ten account for roughly 6.4%. Sequencing used PBMCs or T cells enriched from blood (not recorded which). All receptors come from a woman between 35 and 50 years old who had recovered from COVID-19. Each CDR3 is given with its conserved first and last residue. A D gene is named only where the DNA matches it firmly. Size tells how often a clone was seen (once, few, many) or the class of an expanded clone, and some rows leave it out.

clone_size: -
d_call: TRBD2
j_call: TRBJ2-3
v_call: TRBV27
cdr3_aa: CASSPGGYYTQYF
cdr3_nt: TGTGCCAGCAGCCCGGGAGGATACTATACGCAGTATTTT

clone_size: -
d_call: -
j_call: TRBJ1-5
v_call: TRBV5-6
cdr3_aa: CASSLASEGKNQPQHF
cdr3_nt: TGTGCCAGCAGCCTAGCAAGCGAGGGTAAAAATCAGCCCCAGCATTTT

clone_size: -
d_call: -
j_call: TRBJ2-1
v_call: TRBV29-1
cdr3_aa: CSVQGGNEQFF
cdr3_nt: TGCAGCGTGCAGGGGGGTAATGAGCAGTTCTTC

clone_size: few
d_call: -
j_call: TRBJ1-1
v_call: TRBV7-8
cdr3_aa: CASSLVSGSPEAFF
cdr3_nt: TGTGCCAGCAGCTTAGTGTCAGGGTCCCCTGAAGCTTTCTTT

clone_size: -
d_call: -
j_call: TRBJ2-3
v_call: TRBV6-1
cdr3_aa: CASSELGASTDTQYF
cdr3_nt: TGTGCCAGCAGTGAACTTGGAGCTAGCACAGATACGCAGTATTTT

clone_size: -
d_call: -
j_call: TRBJ1-1
v_call: TRBV9
cdr3_aa: CASSPGLLNTEAFF
cdr3_nt: TGTGCCAGCAGTCCAGGCCTGCTGAACACTGAAGCTTTCTTT

clone_size: -
d_call: -
j_call: TRBJ1-2
v_call: TRBV19
cdr3_aa: CASSPAPQASGTF
cdr3_nt: TGTGCCAGTAGCCCCGCCCCGCAGGCCTCCGGCACCTTC

clone_size: few
d_call: TRBD1
j_call: TRBJ1-4
v_call: TRBV25-1
cdr3_aa: CASSEPRTGNEKLFF
cdr3_nt: TGTGCCAGCAGTGAACCTCGGACAGGAAATGAAAAACTGTTTTTT

clone_size: -
d_call: TRBD2
j_call: TRBJ2-3
v_call: TRBV7-8
cdr3_aa: CASSLAEGEAGDPSTDTQYF
cdr3_nt: TGTGCCAGCAGCTTGGCTGAGGGGGAAGCGGGAGACCCTAGCACAGATACGCAGTATTTT

clone_size: -
d_call: TRBD2
j_call: TRBJ2-2
v_call: TRBV19
cdr3_aa: CASSISGGGTGELFF
cdr3_nt: TGTGCCAGTAGTATTAGCGGGGGAGGCACCGGGGAGCTGTTTTTT

clone_size: -
d_call: -
j_call: TRBJ1-5
v_call: TRBV9
cdr3_aa: CASSVGGGEAQPQHF
cdr3_nt: TGTGCCAGCAGCGTAGGGGGGGGCGAGGCTCAGCCCCAGCATTTT

clone_size: once
d_call: TRBD2
j_call: TRBJ2-1
v_call: TRBV7-9
cdr3_aa: CASSSEGTSGGPTNEQFF
cdr3_nt: TGTGCCAGCAGCTCCGAGGGGACTAGCGGGGGCCCTACCAATGAGCAGTTCTTC

clone_size: -
d_call: TRBD1
j_call: TRBJ1-2
v_call: TRBV2
cdr3_aa: CASSGQGTEGYTF
cdr3_nt: TGTGCCAGCAGCGGACAGGGGACAGAAGGCTACACCTTC

clone_size: -
d_call: -
j_call: TRBJ2-7
v_call: TRBV9
cdr3_aa: CASSEDLGLGSGDEQYF
cdr3_nt: TGTGCCAGCAGCGAGGACCTGGGTTTGGGTAGCGGCGACGAGCAGTACTTC

clone_size: -
d_call: -
j_call: TRBJ1-1
v_call: TRBV30
cdr3_aa: CAWSVRRVNTEAFF
cdr3_nt: TGTGCCTGGAGTGTGAGAAGAGTGAACACTGAAGCTTTCTTT

clone_size: -
d_call: TRBD1
j_call: TRBJ1-2
v_call: TRBV11-2
cdr3_aa: CASSFIFRGPYYGYTF
cdr3_nt: TGTGCCAGCAGCTTTATTTTCAGGGGGCCCTACTATGGCTACACCTTC

clone_size: once
d_call: -
j_call: TRBJ1-2
v_call: TRBV4-1
cdr3_aa: CASSQAQGGVYGYTF
cdr3_nt: TGCGCCAGCAGCCAAGCACAGGGTGGAGTCTATGGCTACACCTTC

clone_size: -
d_call: TRBD1
j_call: TRBJ1-2
v_call: TRBV2
cdr3_aa: CASMWTGELGYTF
cdr3_nt: TGTGCCAGCATGTGGACAGGGGAGTTAGGCTACACCTTC

clone_size: -
d_call: -
j_call: TRBJ2-5
v_call: TRBV5-1
cdr3_aa: CASSSGEVETQYF
cdr3_nt: TGCGCCAGCAGCTCGGGGGAGGTGGAGACCCAGTACTTC

clone_size: -
d_call: TRBD1
j_call: TRBJ1-2
v_call: TRBV6-5
cdr3_aa: CASSRQGDGRGYTF
cdr3_nt: TGTGCCAGCAGTAGACAGGGCGATGGAAGGGGCTACACCTTC

clone_size: once
d_call: TRBD2
j_call: TRBJ2-1
v_call: TRBV5-1
cdr3_aa: CASSSGTSGSHNEQFF
cdr3_nt: TGCGCCAGCAGTTCCGGGACTAGCGGGAGCCACAATGAGCAGTTCTTC

clone_size: -
d_call: TRBD1
j_call: TRBJ1-5
v_call: TRBV30
cdr3_aa: CAADRGSNQPQHF
cdr3_nt: TGTGCTGCCGACAGGGGTAGCAATCAGCCCCAGCATTTT

clone_size: -
d_call: -
j_call: TRBJ2-3
v_call: TRBV7-3
cdr3_aa: CASSSLGGGDTQYF
cdr3_nt: TGTGCCAGCAGCTCCCTAGGGGGGGGAGATACGCAGTATTTT

clone_size: -
d_call: TRBD1
j_call: TRBJ1-2
v_call: TRBV27
cdr3_aa: CASSLGGQVYGYTF
cdr3_nt: TGTGCCAGCAGTCTAGGGGGACAGGTCTATGGCTACACCTTC

clone_size: -
d_call: -
j_call: TRBJ1-6
v_call: TRBV9
cdr3_aa: CASSVKSGSGSPLHF
cdr3_nt: TGTGCCAGCAGCGTAAAGTCGGGATCTGGCTCACCCCTCCACTTT

clone_size: once
d_call: -
j_call: TRBJ1-1
v_call: TRBV29-1
cdr3_aa: CSVTNSGARTEAFF
cdr3_nt: TGCAGCGTTACAAACTCAGGGGCGCGTACTGAAGCTTTCTTT

clone_size: -
d_call: -
j_call: TRBJ1-5
v_call: TRBV6-5
cdr3_aa: CASSYSLSQPQHF
cdr3_nt: TGTGCCAGCAGTTACTCTCTGAGTCAGCCCCAGCATTTT

clone_size: few
d_call: -
j_call: TRBJ2-7
v_call: TRBV7-8
cdr3_aa: CASSEAGRTYEQYF
cdr3_nt: TGTGCCAGCAGCGAGGCGGGACGGACCTACGAGCAGTACTTC

clone_size: -
d_call: -
j_call: TRBJ2-6
v_call: TRBV4-1
cdr3_aa: CASSQEAGANVLTF
cdr3_nt: TGCGCCAGCAGCCAGGAGGCCGGGGCCAACGTCCTGACTTTC

clone_size: -
d_call: -
j_call: TRBJ1-5
v_call: TRBV5-5
cdr3_aa: CASSLAGNQPQHF
cdr3_nt: TGTGCCAGCAGCTTGGCAGGGAATCAGCCCCAGCATTTT

clone_size: -
d_call: TRBD2
j_call: TRBJ2-5
v_call: TRBV3-1/TRBV3-2
cdr3_aa: CASSQEASGRGNQETQYF
cdr3_nt: TGTGCCAGCAGCCAAGAGGCTAGCGGGAGGGGGAACCAAGAGACCCAGTACTTC

clone_size: -
d_call: -
j_call: TRBJ1-1
v_call: TRBV11-2
cdr3_aa: CASSLLGGMGAFF
cdr3_nt: TGTGCCAGCAGCTTACTGGGGGGAATGGGAGCTTTCTTT

clone_size: once
d_call: -
j_call: TRBJ2-1
v_call: TRBV5-8
cdr3_aa: CASSLALAKDNEQFF
cdr3_nt: TGTGCCAGCAGCTTGGCCCTAGCTAAAGACAATGAGCAGTTCTTC

clone_size: -
d_call: -
j_call: TRBJ1-6
v_call: TRBV3-1/TRBV3-2
cdr3_aa: CASSLGQSSYNSPLHF
cdr3_nt: TGTGCCAGCAGCCTAGGACAGAGCTCCTATAATTCACCCCTCCACTTT

clone_size: -
d_call: TRBD1
j_call: TRBJ2-5
v_call: TRBV11-3
cdr3_aa: CASSLGYRDRPQETQYF
cdr3_nt: TGTGCCAGCAGCTTAGGATACCGGGACAGGCCCCAAGAGACCCAGTACTTC

clone_size: -
d_call: TRBD2
j_call: TRBJ2-3
v_call: TRBV5-8
cdr3_aa: CASSLGLAGGTDTQYF
cdr3_nt: TGTGCCAGCAGCTTGGGCCTAGCGGGGGGCACAGATACGCAGTATTTT

clone_size: -
d_call: TRBD1
j_call: TRBJ1-1
v_call: TRBV30
cdr3_aa: CAWSPSGQGRTEAFF
cdr3_nt: TGTGCCTGGAGCCCTAGCGGACAGGGGCGCACTGAAGCTTTCTTT

clone_size: -
d_call: TRBD1
j_call: TRBJ1-1
v_call: TRBV19
cdr3_aa: CASSIIGQGRTEAFF
cdr3_nt: TGTGCCAGTAGTATAATAGGACAGGGGCGCACTGAAGCTTTCTTT

clone_size: -
d_call: TRBD2
j_call: TRBJ2-7
v_call: TRBV5-8
cdr3_aa: CASSLGTGAGGPVEQYF
cdr3_nt: TGTGCCAGCAGCTTGGGGACGGGAGCGGGAGGGCCGGTCGAGCAGTACTTC

clone_size: -
d_call: -
j_call: TRBJ2-2
v_call: TRBV5-5
cdr3_aa: CASSWQGGSTGELFF
cdr3_nt: TGTGCCAGCAGTTGGCAGGGGGGTAGCACCGGGGAGCTGTTTTTT

clone_size: -
d_call: -
j_call: TRBJ1-2
v_call: TRBV6-5
cdr3_aa: CASSPRSGEGYGYTF
cdr3_nt: TGTGCCAGCAGTCCCAGGAGCGGTGAGGGCTATGGCTACACCTTC

clone_size: -
d_call: -
j_call: TRBJ1-1
v_call: TRBV29-1
cdr3_aa: CSVPHTGTEAFF
cdr3_nt: TGCAGCGTTCCCCACACGGGCACTGAAGCTTTCTTT

clone_size: few
d_call: -
j_call: TRBJ1-1
v_call: TRBV19
cdr3_aa: CASKSRGMNTEAFF
cdr3_nt: TGTGCCAGTAAATCCAGGGGCATGAACACTGAAGCTTTCTTT

clone_size: -
d_call: TRBD1
j_call: TRBJ2-2
v_call: TRBV6-5
cdr3_aa: CASTHRDRVPGELFF
cdr3_nt: TGTGCCAGCACCCACCGGGACAGGGTTCCCGGGGAGCTGTTTTTT

clone_size: -
d_call: -
j_call: TRBJ2-7
v_call: TRBV27
cdr3_aa: CASSPTGYEQYF
cdr3_nt: TGTGCCAGCAGTCCAACAGGGTACGAGCAGTACTTC

clone_size: -
d_call: TRBD1
j_call: TRBJ2-7
v_call: TRBV7-6
cdr3_aa: CASSFGQGYSYEQYF
cdr3_nt: TGTGCCAGCAGCTTCGGACAGGGATACTCCTACGAGCAGTACTTC

clone_size: -
d_call: TRBD2
j_call: TRBJ2-1
v_call: TRBV7-9
cdr3_aa: CASSRGLAGEYNEQFF
cdr3_nt: TGTGCCAGCAGCAGGGGACTAGCGGGCGAATACAATGAGCAGTTCTTC

clone_size: -
d_call: -
j_call: TRBJ2-7
v_call: TRBV4-1
cdr3_aa: CASSQDYYEQYF
cdr3_nt: TGCGCCAGCAGCCAGGACTACTACGAGCAGTACTTC

clone_size: -
d_call: -
j_call: TRBJ2-3
v_call: TRBV4-1
cdr3_aa: CASSAQDTQYF
cdr3_nt: TGCGCCAGCAGCGCTCAGGATACGCAGTATTTT

clone_size: -
d_call: -
j_call: TRBJ2-1
v_call: TRBV5-4
cdr3_aa: CASSLGPTVNEQFF
cdr3_nt: TGTGCCAGCAGCTTGGGTCCGACAGTAAATGAGCAGTTCTTC